Listed here are 20 T cell receptor beta chains from one sample, sequenced in a study of blood T cell repertoires in COVID-19. Data came from immunoSEQ multiplex PCR; TCRdb stores just in-frame clones and leaves some out. The sample records 200,000 to 300,000 clones, approximately 86% being singletons. Sequences were obtained from peripheral blood. These receptors came from a man aged 25-45 years with active or convalescent COVID-19.

This clone is a singleton in its sample. The chain recombines TRBV5-5 with TRBJ2-6; 12 nucleotides line up with TRBD1. Germline loops: CDR1 SGHKS, CDR2 YYEKEE (reference sequence). J lost 5 bases, V lost 0 bases, and 0 bases had no gene match. The CDR3 has 16 amino acids. CDR3 in DNA: TGTGCCAGCAGCTTGGGGGACAGGGGGCGGGCCAACGTCCTGACTTTC. It yields the protein CASSLGDRGRANVLTF.

This sequence joins TRBV6-5 and TRBJ2-6, with TRBD1 matching 7 bases. V lost 2 bases, J lost 2 bases, and 3 bases stayed unmatched. CDR1 and CDR2 (germline): MNHEY, SVGAGI. The CDR3 runs 16 residues. This chain's CDR3 is CASSYATGTGANVLTF. In nucleotides, the CDR3 is TGTGCCAGCAGTTACGCGACAGGGACTGGGGCCAACGTCCTGACTTTC.

This clone was found once. Additional DNA sequences in this sample encode the identical CDR3. The chain recombines TRBV27 with TRBJ2-7; maybe TRBD1 (6 bases). The CDR3 sequence is 13 residues long. Germline CDR1 and CDR2: MNHEY and SMNVEV (reference sequence). Trimming stripped 6 bases from V and 0 bases from J, with 9 bases between. As DNA, the CDR3 is TGTGCCAGCAGAAGGGGGAGCTCCTACGAGCAGTACTTC. Amino acids: CASRRGSSYEQYF.

CDR3 in amino acids: CSAHRGNEQFF. CDR3 sequence (DNA): TGCAGTGCTCACAGGGGCAATGAGCAGTTCTTC. The J gene is TRBJ2-1, the V gene TRBV20-1; 7 bases agree with TRBD1. Germline assignment: CDR1 DFQATT and CDR2 SNEGSKA (reference sequence). This CDR3 contains 11 residues. The V segment lost 5 bases and the J segment 6 bases; nucleotides outside the gene matches: 1.

The chain joins TRBV9 to TRBJ2-7; 7 bases agree with TRBD1. The V gene's germline CDR1 is SGDLS and CDR2 YYNGEE. The V and J ends lost 5 bases and 6 bases, in that order; junction bases with no gene match: 14. The CDR3 spans 15 residues. This CDR3 is CASSSTGTVSSEQYF. CDR3 DNA sequence: TGTGCCAGCAGTAGTACCGGGACAGTAAGTTCCGAGCAGTACTTC.

Points on this clone: The same CDR3 arises from other DNA sequences in this sample as well. V usage is TRBV7-9 and J usage is TRBJ2-1; tentative D call: TRBD2 (6 bases). CDR3 size: 11 residues. The V and J ends lost 5 bases and 9 bases respectively, with 8 bases between them. In germline, CDR1 is SEHNR, CDR2 FQNEAQ (reference sequence). In nucleotides, the CDR3 is TGTGCCAGCAGCCCGGAGGGTGAGCAGTTCTTC. It yields the protein CASSPEGEQFF.

This sequence joins TRBV2 and TRBJ2-4, with a possible D match to TRBD1 (6 bases). The CDR3 spans 15 residues. The V and J ends lost 1 base and 4 bases respectively, with 11 bases between them. CDR1 SNHLY and CDR2 FYNNEI come from the germline V gene. The CDR3 nucleotides are TGTGCCAGCAGTGAAGTAAGGACAGTTAAAAACATTCAGTACTTC. Protein product: CASSEVRTVKNIQYF.

The chain recombines TRBV11-2 with TRBJ2-3; D possibly corresponds to TRBD2 (7 bases). This CDR3 spans 12 amino acids. V gave up 3 bases and J gave up 13 bases, with 14 bases separating them. From germline, CDR1 is SGHAT and CDR2 FQNNGV. CDR3 nucleotides: TGTGCCAGCAGCTTGGGGGGGCGTAGTGAGTATTTT. It codes for CASSLGGRSEYF.

This clone was counted a few times. The rearrangement uses TRBV5-1 and TRBJ1-1; D may be TRBD1 (6 bases). The germline CDR1 and CDR2 sequences are SGHRS and YFSETQ. This CDR3 comprises 13 residues. V was cut by 1 base and J by 4 bases, with 8 bases left in between. This CDR3 reads CASSLNRATEAFF. The CDR3 DNA follows: TGCGCCAGCAGCTTGAACAGGGCCACTGAAGCTTTCTTT. The variable domain in full, with the rest retrieved from reference TRBV5-1 and TRBJ1-1, is KAGVTQTPRYLIKTRGQQVTLSCSPISGHRSVSWYQQTPGQGLQFLFEYFSETQRNKGNFPGRFSGRQFSNSRSEMNVSTLELGDSALYLCASSLNRATEAFFGQGTRLTVV.

This clone was recorded a few times. The chain couples TRBV4-1 to TRBJ1-2; 11 nucleotides agree with TRBD1. The length of the CDR3 is 16 residues. Germline values: CDR1 MGHRA, CDR2 YSYEKL. V gave up 1 base and J gave up 4 bases; unmatched junction bases: 5. The CDR3: CASSQVGQGDFYGYTF. CDR3 sequence (DNA): TGCGCCAGCAGCCAAGTGGGACAGGGGGACTTCTATGGCTACACCTTC.

For the CDR3, the DNA is TGCAGTGCTCGCAGGGGCGAAGAGTTCTTC. This sequence encodes CSARRGEEFF. The gene calls are TRBV20-1 and TRBJ2-1; D is perhaps TRBD1 (6 bases). The CDR3 sequence is 10 residues long. Germline loops: CDR1 DFQATT, CDR2 SNEGSKA (reference sequence). Trimming cost V 5 bases and J 14 bases, with 13 bases left between them.

The chain carries TRBV29-1 and TRBJ1-2; 8 nucleotides agree with TRBD1. The germline gives CDR1 SQVTM, CDR2 ANQGSEA. Trimming cost V 6 bases and J 7 bases; bases outside gene matches: 10. The CDR3 totals 13 residues. The CDR3 DNA reads as TGCAGCGTCCTTAGGACAGGGTTGATTGGCTACACCTTC. Its translation: CSVLRTGLIGYTF. The variable domain in full, completed from reference TRBV29-1 and TRBJ1-2, reads SAVISQKPSRDICQRGTSLTIQCQVDSQVTMMFWYRQQPGQSLTLIATANQGSEATYESGFVIDKFPISRPNLTFSTLTVSNMSPEDSSIYLCSVLRTGLIGYTFGSGTRLTVV.

V usage is TRBV7-2 and J usage is TRBJ2-1; TRBD2 matches 10 bases. With V trimmed by 5 bases and J by 0 bases, 1 base remained unmatched. Germline CDR1 is SGHTA and CDR2 is FQGNSA. CDR3 length: 15 residues. CDR3 amino acids: CASSQRGGSYNEQFF. The CDR3, as DNA: TGTGCCAGCAGCCAGCGGGGGGGCTCCTACAATGAGCAGTTCTTC. Looking up the rest from reference TRBV7-2 and TRBJ2-1 gives the full variable domain: GAGVSQSPSNKVTEKGKDVELRCDPISGHTALYWYRQSLGQGLEFLIYFQGNSAPDKSGLPSDRFSAERTGGSVSTLTIQRTQQEDSAVYLCASSQRGGSYNEQFFGPGTRLTVL.

The chain uses TRBV6-5 and TRBJ1-1, with D tentatively TRBD1 (5 bases). The germline V gene encodes CDR1 MNHEY and CDR2 SVGAGI. CDR3 size: 14 residues. The V and J ends lost 0 bases and 6 bases respectively, with 11 bases between them. CDR3 DNA sequence: TGTGCCAGCAGTTACTCGGAGGGGTTCGCTGAAGCTTTCTTT. Its protein product is CASSYSEGFAEAFF.

V usage is TRBV5-1 and J usage is TRBJ2-3; maybe TRBD1 (6 bases). CDR3 length: 14 amino acids. The germline gives CDR1 SGHRS, CDR2 YFSETQ. V lost 0 bases, J lost 6 bases, and 11 bases lay in between. This chain's CDR3 is CASSLGQVGDTQYF. The CDR3 DNA follows: TGCGCCAGCAGCTTGGGACAGGTGGGGGATACGCAGTATTTT.

This chain uses TRBV3-1 (or the pseudogene TRBV3-2) with TRBJ2-3, with 10 bases aligning to TRBD1. Germline lookup yields CDR1 LGHDT and CDR2 YNNKEL (reference sequence). J lost 1 base, V lost 3 bases, and 4 bases had no gene match. The CDR3 has 16 residues. The CDR3: CASSHGDRGRTDTQYF. The CDR3 DNA follows: TGTGCCAGCAGCCATGGGGACAGGGGCCGCACAGATACGCAGTATTTT.

This clone was seen more than once but under ten times. Here the CDR3 DNA reads TGTGCCAGCTCACCATCAGGAGGGGTGGTGGACCCGCTGAACACTGAAGCTTTCTTT. Its translation is CASSPSGGVVDPLNTEAFF. The chain employs TRBV18 and TRBJ1-1; TRBD1 might be the D (5 bases). The CDR3 extends over 19 amino acids. Germline CDR1 and CDR2: KGHSH and LQKENI. Deletions cut 2 bases from V and 0 bases from J, with 22 bases between.

J is TRBJ2-3 and V is TRBV30, with 9 bases identical to TRBD2. The CDR3 covers 15 residues. V shed 8 bases, J shed 6 bases, and the junction held 15 bases outside the gene matches. Per germline, CDR1 GTSNPN and CDR2 SVGIG (reference sequence). The CDR3 DNA is TGTGCCGTCGGATGGCTAGCGGGGAGTTCTGATACGCAGTATTTT. As protein: CAVGWLAGSSDTQYF.

The chain links TRBV7-7 to TRBJ1-3; unclear D gene. In germline, CDR1 is SSHAT, CDR2 FNYEAQ (reference sequence). The CDR3 extends over 15 amino acids. Trimming pared 5 bases from V and 0 bases from J, leaving 11 bases between. The CDR3: CASSLNSHSGNTIYF. For the CDR3, the DNA is TGTGCCAGCAGCCTAAACTCTCACTCTGGAAACACCATATATTTT. Based on the CDR3 plus reference TRBV7-7 and TRBJ1-3, the full variable domain is GAGVSQSPRYKVTKRGQDVTLRCDPISSHATLYWYQQALGQGPEFLTYFNYEAQPDKSGLPSDRFSAERPEGSISTLTIQRTEQRDSAMYRCASSLNSHSGNTIYFGEGSWLTVV.

V and J are TRBV18 and TRBJ2-7; D is perhaps TRBD2 (6 bases). CDR3 length: 13 amino acids. The ends were cut back, 3 bases at V and 3 bases at J, with 9 bases in the middle. CDR1 KGHSH and CDR2 LQKENI come from the germline V gene. CDR3 loop: CASSPRGLYEQYF. The CDR3 DNA reads as TGTGCCAGCTCACCGCGGGGACTCTACGAGCAGTACTTC.